This TCR beta chain appears in the sequencing data of a study of blood T cells in healthy people across ages. Notes on the study in general: Relative to aged donors, long-lived donors carried more naive CD4+ cells and displayed higher diversity. The unsorted PBMCs prevented any conclusive comparison of naive versus antigen-experienced cells.

Per germline, CDR1 KGHSH and CDR2 LQKENI. The V and J ends lost 0 bases and 8 bases respectively, with 7 bases between them. CDR3 size: 12 residues. A second PCR, run for about 7 to 11 cycles, used a sample-barcoded 5' primer plus a J-beta primer mix. Unique molecular identifiers of 12 random nucleotides labeled each cDNA. TCRdb reanalysed the 5' RACE reads using MiXCR and keeps one entry per CDR3 protein. The sample has under 2 million distinct CDR3 sequences, about 31% seen once. This clonotype has more than one count but fewer than ten. The antigen is unknown. V is TRBV18 and J is TRBJ2-5; no reliable D call. The specimen sequenced was blood. This sequence was found in a woman in her 30s in good health. CDR3 protein: CASSPPFNTQYF. In DNA, the CDR3 is TGTGCCAGCTCACCACCCTTCAATACCCAGTACTTC.